These 16 T cell receptor beta chains originate from one sample sequenced in a study of post-analysis software for immune sequencing data. cDNA libraries of TCR beta carried unique molecular identifiers. TCRdb re-derived calls from the PCR reads in MiXCR, one entry per CDR3 protein. The table shows hundreds of thousands of distinct CDR3 sequences, with over 45% occurring only once. The antigens for these receptors are not known. Study-level findings and limits: TRBV5-6, TRBV5-1 and TRBV20-1 belonged to a set of about five TRBV segments that were more frequent in patients than controls.

The sample was blood. These receptor sequences come from a girl aged 2-15 years with multiple sclerosis.

V gene TRBV11-3 combines with J gene TRBJ2-3, with D perhaps matching TRBD2 (7 bases). V gave up 1 base and J gave up 4 bases, with 12 bases separating them. The CDR3 sequence is 15 residues long. The V gene's germline CDR1 is SGHNT and CDR2 YENEEA. CDR3 in DNA: TGTGCCAGCAGCTTAGCGGGGGGCTCCCCAGATACGCAGTATTTT. It yields the protein CASSLAGGSPDTQYF.

This clonotype was counted a few times. The chain is built from TRBV5-6 and TRBJ1-1, with 8 bases aligning to TRBD1. The trim removed 0 bases at V and 4 bases at J, leaving 8 bases unmatched. Germline assignment: CDR1 SGHDT and CDR2 YYEEEE. The CDR3 runs 16 residues. The CDR3 sequence: CASSLEKGQVPTEAFF. For the CDR3, the DNA is TGTGCCAGCAGCTTGGAGAAGGGACAGGTTCCCACTGAAGCTTTCTTT.

This clonotype occurred a few times. This rearrangement joins TRBV29-1 to TRBJ2-3, with D uncertain. Trimming took 6 bases from V and 1 from J, leaving 14 bases between them. Germline V gene lookup returns CDR1 SQVTM and CDR2 ANQGSEA. The CDR3 loop spans 14 amino acids. CDR3 amino acids: CSVSRSLGTDTQYF. CDR3 in DNA: TGCAGCGTCTCCCGTTCTTTGGGCACAGATACGCAGTATTTT.

In the case of this clonotype: A read error may account for a junction end that differs from germline. The chain couples TRBV2 to TRBJ2-7; D is possibly TRBD1 (6 bases). Germline assignment: CDR1 SNHLY and CDR2 FYNNEI. CDR3 length: 13 residues. CDR3 in DNA: TGCGCCAGCAGTGCGGACAGACTCTACGAGCAGTACTTC. As protein: CASSADRLYEQYF. The full variable domain, completed using reference TRBV2 and TRBJ2-7, is EPEVTQTPSHQVTQMGQEVILRCVPISNHLYFYWYRQILGQKVEFLVSFYNNEISEKSEIFDDQFSVERPDGSNFTLKIRSTKLEDSAMYFCASSADRLYEQYFGPGTRLTVT.

This clonotype was seen a handful of times. The V call is TRBV5-4, the J call TRBJ1-6; maybe TRBD1 (5 bases). Germline CDR1 is SGHNT and CDR2 is YYREEE (reference sequence). This CDR3 is 13 amino acids long. Trimming removed 2 bases at V and 9 bases at J, with 9 bases between. DNA for the CDR3: TGTGCCAGCAGCTTCAGGGCTGGTTCACCCCTCCACTTT. Translation: CASSFRAGSPLHF.

This clonotype was observed at least ten times. This chain links TRBV12-3 or TRBV12-4 with TRBJ1-1; D is unresolved. The CDR3 has 12 residues. Deletions cut 6 bases from V and 1 base from J, with 6 bases between. CDR3 residues: CASSLRNTEAFF. The CDR3 bases are TGTGCCAGCAGCTTGAGGAACACTGAAGCTTTCTTT.

The gene calls are TRBV4-1 and TRBJ2-3; the match to TRBD2 covers 7 bases. Looked up from germline, CDR1 is MGHRA and CDR2 is YSYEKL. After removal of 0 bases from V and 6 bases from J, the junction contained 3 bases not matched to a gene. The CDR3 sequence is 14 residues long. CDR3 sequence reads: CASSQEGGWDTQYF. Here the CDR3 DNA reads TGCGCCAGCAGCCAAGAGGGAGGGTGGGATACGCAGTATTTT.

V gene TRBV20-1 combines with J gene TRBJ2-5; D remains ambiguous. The last part of the DNA fits TRBJ2-7 better; the J call may be wrong. CDR3 length: 10 residues. Per the germline V gene, CDR1 is DFQATT and CDR2 is SNEGSKA (reference sequence). The DNA for the CDR3 is TGCAGTCCCTCAGGATACGAGCAGTACTTC. This codes for CSPSGYEQYF.

This clonotype appeared a few times. The chain carries TRBV6-1 and TRBJ2-7; D might be TRBD1 (6 bases). Trimming removed 5 bases at V and 0 bases at J, with 14 bases between. The CDR3 is 15 residues long. Germline-derived CDR1 and CDR2 are MNHNS and SASEGT. The CDR3 loop is CASSPYGDTSYEQYF. Here the CDR3 DNA reads TGTGCCAGCAGTCCCTATGGGGACACCTCCTACGAGCAGTACTTC.

This clonotype was counted between two and nine times. This chain joins TRBV20-1 and TRBJ2-1; D is possibly TRBD1 (5 bases). The CDR3 length is 12 residues. The V end was cut by 5 bases, the J end by 6 bases, with 11 bases between. Germline CDR1 reads DFQATT; CDR2 reads SNEGSKA (reference sequence). CDR3 sequence (DNA): TGCAGTGCTGCCCTGCAGGGCAATGAGCAGTTCTTC. Its protein is CSAALQGNEQFF.

The gene calls are TRBV25-1 and TRBJ2-3; 10 bases agree with TRBD1. CDR3 length equals 18 residues. V lost 0 bases and J lost 3; bases outside the gene matches: 9. The germline gives CDR1 MGHDK, CDR2 SYGVNS. The CDR3 DNA reads TGTGCCAGCAGTGAATATCGCGGACAGGGGGTCCGGACAGATACGCAGTATTTT. Protein: CASSEYRGQGVRTDTQYF.

This CDR3 reads CASSLLGARDEQFF. The CDR3 coding sequence is TGTGCCAGCAGCTTACTTGGTGCCCGCGATGAGCAGTTCTTC. This chain uses TRBV11-2 with TRBJ2-1, with D unclear. The CDR3 length is 14 residues. V lost 2 bases and J 8 bases, leaving 13 bases between the germline ends. Germline loops: CDR1 SGHAT, CDR2 FQNNGV.

In this sample, this clonotype turned up a few times. The rearrangement links TRBV5-1 to TRBJ2-5, with 10 positions matching TRBD2. The DNA end is a closer match to TRBJ2-7, so the J assignment may be wrong. This CDR3 contains 15 residues. Germline V lookup: CDR1 SGHRS, CDR2 YFSETQ. CDR3 in DNA: TGCGCCAGCACTAGCGGGAGCGGTCACGTAGTCGAGCAGTACTTC. Translation: CASTSGSGHVVEQYF.

This chain joins TRBV7-9 and TRBJ2-1; tentative D call: TRBD1 (6 bases). CDR1 and CDR2 from the germline V gene are SEHNR and FQNEAQ (reference sequence). This CDR3 region has 14 residues. V lost 5 bases and J 12 bases, leaving 20 bases between the germline ends. The CDR3 spells CASSAPTQGSVQFF. The CDR3 nucleotides are TGTGCCAGCAGCGCCCCAACACAGGGATCGGTGCAGTTCTTC.

This clonotype was seen a single time. This rearrangement joins TRBV27 to TRBJ1-2; TRBD1 matches 10 bases. The CDR3 length is 13 residues. V gave up 5 bases and J gave up 7 bases; unmatched junction bases: 4. The germline V gene encodes CDR1 MNHEY and CDR2 SMNVEV (reference sequence). The CDR3 sequence is CASSPTGGLGYTF. CDR3 bases: TGTGCCAGCAGTCCGACAGGGGGCCTTGGCTACACCTTC.

This clonotype was counted only a few times. The chain links TRBV10-3 to TRBJ2-1; the D gene is possibly TRBD1 (6 bases). CDR1 is ENHRY, CDR2 SYGVKD, per germline. Trimming pared 2 bases from V and 12 bases from J, leaving 17 bases between. This CDR3 comprises 14 residues. CDR3 sequence (DNA): TGTGCCATCAGTGAGCCTCCACAGGGCCAGGGGCAGTTCTTC. Translated, it gives CAISEPPQGQGQFF.